The 22 T cell receptor beta chains below come from one sample, sequenced in a study of T cells in localized non-small cell lung cancer. Repertoires were generated with immunoSEQ multiplex PCR, while TCRdb's copy carries only in-frame clones and drops some. This table holds tens of thousands of clones, 84% found once. The sample here was peripheral blood, taken before any cancer treatment. The receptors were sampled from an older female donor with stage I lung adenocarcinoma.

The V and J genes are TRBV5-4 and TRBJ1-2; D unresolved. Germline CDR1 and CDR2: SGHNT and YYREEE (reference sequence). CDR3 length: 15 residues. Trimming shortened V by 0 bases and J by 2 bases, and 11 bases separated the two germline ends. The CDR3 DNA is TGTGCCAGCAGCTTGGGGGGAGGGATAAACTATGGCTACACCTTC. This translates into CASSLGGGINYGYTF.

This clone was counted once. The gene calls are TRBV19 and TRBJ2-4; D ambiguous. The V end was cut by 3 bases, the J end by 1 base, with 10 bases between. The CDR3 is 15 amino acids. Germline V CDR1 and CDR2: LNHDA, SQIVND (reference sequence). CDR3 DNA: TGTGCCAGTAGTATGCCCCATGGGGCCAAAAACATTCAGTACTTC. Its translation: CASSMPHGAKNIQYF.

The rearrangement joins TRBV5-5 to TRBJ1-4; D perhaps matches TRBD1 (5 bases). V shed 0 bases and J shed 3 bases, with 15 bases lying between them. Germline lookup yields CDR1 SGHKS and CDR2 YYEKEE (reference sequence). There are 17 residues in the CDR3. The CDR3 is CASSLAGGMRPNEKLFF. The CDR3 coding sequence is TGTGCCAGCAGCTTGGCTGGGGGGATGAGGCCTAATGAAAAACTGTTTTTT. Filled out from reference TRBV5-5 and TRBJ1-4, the complete variable domain reads DAGVTQSPTHLIKTRGQQVTLRCSPISGHKSVSWYQQVLGQGPQFIFQYYEKEERGRGNFPDRFSARQFPNYSSELNVNALLLGDSALYLCASSLAGGMRPNEKLFFGSGTQLSVL.

The V call is TRBV5-1, the J call TRBJ1-6, with D hard to call. Germline CDR1 is SGHRS and CDR2 is YFSETQ. V lost 0 bases and J lost 6, with 4 bases in between. CDR3 length equals 13 residues. Here the CDR3 DNA reads TGCGCCAGCAGCTTGGTCAGTAATTCACCCCTCCACTTT. This codes for CASSLVSNSPLHF.

V and J are TRBV19 and TRBJ2-5; TRBD1 aligns across 7 bases. This CDR3 is built from 13 residues. Germline V gene data show CDR1 as LNHDA and CDR2 as SQIVND (reference sequence). Unmatched junction bases numbered 6, after V lost 5 bases and J lost 6 bases. The CDR3 protein is CASSDRVGKTQYF. The CDR3, as DNA: TGTGCCAGTAGTGACAGGGTCGGGAAGACCCAGTACTTC.

The V call is TRBV18, the J call TRBJ2-5; 10 nucleotides align to TRBD1. The germline V gene has CDR1 KGHSH and CDR2 LQKENI. Trimming at V came to 4 bases and at J to 3 bases, leaving 5 bases not matched to a gene. This CDR3 is 15 amino acids long. The CDR3 sequence: CASSRGQGGEETQYF. Written as DNA, the CDR3 is TGTGCCAGCTCACGTGGACAGGGGGGCGAAGAGACCCAGTACTTC.

The rearrangement joins TRBV7-9 to TRBJ1-1; D remains unclear. V lost 1 base and J 1 base, leaving 4 bases between the germline ends. This CDR3 is 13 amino acids long. Germline loops: CDR1 SEHNR, CDR2 FQNEAQ (reference sequence). CDR3 sequence: CASSLGQNTEAFF. The CDR3 DNA follows: TGTGCCAGCAGCTTAGGTCAGAACACTGAAGCTTTCTTT.

This chain links TRBV6-1 with TRBJ1-5; D is possibly TRBD1 (6 bases). CDR3 size: 20 residues. In germline, CDR1 is MNHNS, CDR2 SASEGT. The V gene lost 0 bases and the J gene lost 0 bases, with 21 bases spanning the gap. The CDR3 DNA is TGTGCCAGCAGTGAAGCGCAAAGGCAGGGGCGCCTGTATAGCAATCAGCCCCAGCATTTT. Its protein product is CASSEAQRQGRLYSNQPQHF.

The J gene is TRBJ1-3, the V gene TRBV19; 10 bases line up with TRBD1. The germline gives CDR1 LNHDA, CDR2 SQIVND (reference sequence). CDR3 length: 15 residues. V lost 3 bases and J lost 7; bases outside the gene matches: 6. The CDR3: CASSITGTGANTIYF. The CDR3 coding sequence is TGTGCCAGTAGTATTACCGGGACAGGGGCGAACACCATATATTTT.

This clone was seen only once. The chain uses TRBV30 and TRBJ2-3; 7 bases map to TRBD1. The CDR3 is made up of 14 amino acids. Germline loops: CDR1 GTSNPN, CDR2 SVGIG (reference sequence). The V and J ends lost 5 bases and 3 bases, in that order; junction bases with no gene match: 8. CDR3 protein: CAWSKGRGTDTQYF. The CDR3 DNA reads as TGTGCCTGGTCGAAGGGCAGGGGGACAGATACGCAGTATTTT.

The chain employs TRBV29-1 and TRBJ1-2; D not certain. The CDR3 covers 11 residues. Germline CDR1 is SQVTM and CDR2 is ANQGSEA. Trimming removed 3 bases from V and 8 bases from J, with 10 bases in between. Here the CDR3 DNA reads TGCAGCGTTGACACCCAGGTGGGCTACACCTTC. Amino acid sequence: CSVDTQVGYTF. Full variable domain (remainder filled in from reference TRBV29-1 and TRBJ1-2): SAVISQKPSRDICQRGTSLTIQCQVDSQVTMMFWYRQQPGQSLTLIATANQGSEATYESGFVIDKFPISRPNLTFSTLTVSNMSPEDSSIYLCSVDTQVGYTFGSGTRLTVV.

This clone was observed a handful of times. The chain uses TRBV4-1 and TRBJ2-7; the D gene is possibly TRBD1 (5 bases). Trimming cost V 0 bases and J 1 base, with 10 bases left between them. There are 15 residues in the CDR3. Germline CDR1 reads MGHRA; CDR2 reads YSYEKL. CDR3 sequence: CASSQEGRASYEQYF. In nucleotides, the CDR3 is TGCGCCAGCAGCCAAGAAGGCAGGGCTTCCTACGAGCAGTACTTC.

The chain has TRBV9 and TRBJ2-4, with TRBD2 matching 7 bases. V was pared by 4 bases and J by 5 bases, with 6 bases of the junction left unmatched. Germline V gene lookup returns CDR1 SGDLS and CDR2 YYNGEE. This CDR3 spans 14 amino acids. The CDR3: CASSFGGRENIQYF. Written as DNA, the CDR3 is TGTGCCAGCAGCTTCGGGGGGAGAGAAAACATTCAGTACTTC.

V usage is TRBV6-5 and J usage is TRBJ1-2; D perhaps matches TRBD1 (5 bases). The V end lost 5 bases, the J end lost 10 bases, and 14 bases lay between the germline ends. This CDR3 spans 12 amino acids. Germline V gene lookup returns CDR1 MNHEY and CDR2 SVGAGI. The CDR3 sequence is CASSVTGAVYTF. The CDR3 DNA is TGTGCCAGCAGTGTCACTGGGGCAGTCTACACCTTC.

The chain recombines TRBV27 with TRBJ2-3; a possible D gene is TRBD2 (6 bases). CDR1 is MNHEY and CDR2 is SMNVEV in the germline V gene (reference sequence). The CDR3 spans 13 residues. Deletions cut 6 bases from V and 9 bases from J, with 16 bases between. CDR3 sequence: CASSRLGSWTQYF. CDR3 sequence (DNA): TGTGCCAGCAGCCGGCTCGGGAGCTGGACGCAGTATTTT.

The CDR3 reads CASIGTSGRNEQFF. In nucleotides, the CDR3 is TGTGCCAGCATTGGGACTAGCGGAAGGAATGAGCAGTTCTTC. The chain carries TRBV2 and TRBJ2-1, with TRBD2 identical over 11 bases. The CDR3 has 14 residues. V shed 7 bases, J shed 7 bases, and the junction held 6 bases outside the gene matches. Germline V lookup: CDR1 SNHLY, CDR2 FYNNEI.

The chain has TRBV18 and TRBJ1-4; weak D call: TRBD1 (5 bases). The V end was cut by 3 bases, the J end by 6 bases, with 17 bases between. This CDR3 region has 16 residues. Germline loops: CDR1 KGHSH, CDR2 LQKENI. The CDR3 sequence is CASSPTLAGSDEKLFF. The CDR3 DNA follows: TGTGCCAGCTCACCCACCCTGGCAGGGAGTGATGAAAAACTGTTTTTT.

The genes are TRBV15 and TRBJ2-3; D unresolved. V lost 3 bases to trimming and J lost 4 bases, with 11 bases between them. This CDR3 has 14 residues. The V gene's germline CDR1 is LNHNV and CDR2 YYDKDF (reference sequence). The CDR3 reads CATSRARSPDTQYF. CDR3 nucleotide sequence: TGTGCCACCAGCAGGGCTCGGAGCCCAGATACGCAGTATTTT. The entire variable domain, with the rest obtained from reference TRBV15 and TRBJ2-3, is as follows: DAMVIQNPRYQVTQFGKPVTLSCSQTLNHNVMYWYQQKSSQAPKLLFHYYDKDFNNEADTPDNFQSRRPNTSFCFLDIRSPGLGDTAMYLCATSRARSPDTQYFGPGTRLTVL.

The V and J genes are TRBV7-2 and TRBJ1-2; 11 bases align to TRBD1. The germline gives CDR1 SGHTA, CDR2 FQGNSA. There are 13 residues in the CDR3. V lost 4 bases, J lost 8 bases, and 3 bases stayed unmatched. The CDR3 spells CASSSRTGGGYTF. As DNA, the CDR3 is TGTGCCAGCAGCTCCAGGACAGGGGGCGGCTACACCTTC.

The gene calls are TRBV28 and TRBJ1-3, with D maybe TRBD1 (6 bases). This CDR3 region has 16 residues. Per the germline V gene, CDR1 is MDHEN and CDR2 is SYDVKM. V was cut by 6 bases and J by 1 base, with 16 bases left in between. CDR3 DNA sequence: TGTGCCAGCAGAGGGGGACCCATCCGATCTGGAAACACCATATATTTT. It encodes CASRGGPIRSGNTIYF.

The J gene is TRBJ1-2, the V gene TRBV5-6; possibly TRBD1 for D (6 bases). Per germline, CDR1 SGHDT and CDR2 YYEEEE. This CDR3 is 13 amino acids long. The V end lost 5 bases, the J end lost 11 bases, and 19 bases lay between the germline ends. CDR3 coding DNA: TGTGCCAGCAGGTTAAGGGGGACTCTGTTGTACACCTTC. It is translated as CASRLRGTLLYTF.

This chain links TRBV27 with TRBJ1-2; a possible D gene is TRBD1 (5 bases). V lost 5 bases and J lost 8, with 15 bases in between. The germline CDR1 and CDR2 sequences are MNHEY and SMNVEV (reference sequence). The CDR3 spans 13 residues. Here the CDR3 reads CASSLVGRGGYTF. CDR3 nucleotides: TGTGCCAGCAGTCTTGTGGGGCGGGGCGGCTACACCTTC.